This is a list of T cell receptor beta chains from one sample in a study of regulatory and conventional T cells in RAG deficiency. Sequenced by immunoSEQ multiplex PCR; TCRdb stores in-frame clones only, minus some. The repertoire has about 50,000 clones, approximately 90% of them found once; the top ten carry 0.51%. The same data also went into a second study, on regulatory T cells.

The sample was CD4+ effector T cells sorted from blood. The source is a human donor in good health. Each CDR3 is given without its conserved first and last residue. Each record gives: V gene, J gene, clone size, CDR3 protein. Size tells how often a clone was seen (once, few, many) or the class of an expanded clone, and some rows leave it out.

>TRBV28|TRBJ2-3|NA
ASSFGLLSTDTQY
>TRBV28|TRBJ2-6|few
ATDDGGTGANVLT
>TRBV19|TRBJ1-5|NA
ASSNPPLGSNQPQH
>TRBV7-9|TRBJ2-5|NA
ASSLTLRATQETQY
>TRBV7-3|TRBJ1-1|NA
ASSSTGTGVAF
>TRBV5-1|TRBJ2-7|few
ASSLGGGRIGHEQY
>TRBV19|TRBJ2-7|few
ASRGDRTSGEQY
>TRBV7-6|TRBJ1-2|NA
ASSLGSQQGSYGYT
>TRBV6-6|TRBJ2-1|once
ASSYRPGGPNEQF
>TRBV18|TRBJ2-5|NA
ASSPGQKETQY
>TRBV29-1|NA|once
SVAGVGLGEQY
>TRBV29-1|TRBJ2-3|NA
SVRLHKSTDTQY
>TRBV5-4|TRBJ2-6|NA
ASSSPRGSSGANVLT
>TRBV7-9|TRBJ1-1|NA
ASSSFNLISNTEAF
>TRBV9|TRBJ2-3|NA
ASSVGSSGTDTQY
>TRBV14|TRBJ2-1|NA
ASSPSPGGRTTLQLYNEQF
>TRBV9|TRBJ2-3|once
ASSVGGRLVTDTQY
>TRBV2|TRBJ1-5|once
ASSERGGNGQPQH